The clone carrying this TCR beta chain was recorded many times. The antigen remains undetermined. This sample is drawn from a study of CD8 T cells in ankylosing spondylitis. The study, taken as a whole, reports: Seemingly distinctive of ankylosing spondylitis blood was a TCR beta motif formed by eight highly homologous variants.

Quantitative 5'-RACE with molecular barcodes was used to make the TCR beta libraries. Each CDR3 protein gets one entry after TCRdb re-called the 5' RACE reads with MiXCR. The table shows over 95,000 distinct CDR3 sequences, with roughly 8.3% occurring only once. The CDR3 extends over 13 amino acids. Looked up from germline, CDR1 is SQVTM and CDR2 is ANQGSEA. V was cut by 4 bases and J by 4 bases, with 11 bases left in between. This chain uses TRBV29-1 with TRBJ1-5, with D maybe TRBD1 (5 bases). What was sequenced was blood, either unsorted or a sorted T cell fraction (not recorded which). This TCR derives from a male donor with ankylosing spondylitis or in good health (not recorded which). The CDR3 protein is CSVGGGKNQPQHF. The CDR3 nucleotides are TGCAGCGTTGGTGGGGGTAAGAATCAGCCCCAGCATTTT.